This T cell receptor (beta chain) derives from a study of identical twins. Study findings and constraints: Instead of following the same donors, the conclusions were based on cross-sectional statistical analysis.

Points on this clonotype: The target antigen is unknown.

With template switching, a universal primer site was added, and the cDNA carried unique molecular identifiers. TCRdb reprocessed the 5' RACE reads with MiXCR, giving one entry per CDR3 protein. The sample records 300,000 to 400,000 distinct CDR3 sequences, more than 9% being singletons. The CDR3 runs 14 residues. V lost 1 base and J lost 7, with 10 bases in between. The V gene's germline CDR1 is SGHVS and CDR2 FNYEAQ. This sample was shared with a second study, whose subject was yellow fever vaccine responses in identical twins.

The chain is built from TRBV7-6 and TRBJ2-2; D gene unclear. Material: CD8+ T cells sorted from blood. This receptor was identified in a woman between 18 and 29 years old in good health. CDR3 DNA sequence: TGTGCCAGCAGCTTAGAAGCGTGGGACGGGGAGCTGTTTTTT. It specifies CASSLEAWDGELFF.